This TCR beta chain appears in the sequencing data of a study of control samples from healthy donors and cancer patients. The CDR3 spans 15 residues. Germline V gene lookup returns CDR1 KGHSH and CDR2 LQKENI. Trimming removed 3 bases at V and 5 bases at J, with 13 bases between. Generated by immunoSEQ multiplex PCR, the TCRdb table keeps only in-frame clones and is missing some. The sample has tens of thousands of clones, 90% to 95% seen once. Sequencing was performed on blood. V usage is TRBV18 and J usage is TRBJ2-2; D perhaps matches TRBD1 (6 bases). This receptor was taken from a man aged 25-45 years in good health. CDR3 residues: CASSPTGSVTGELFF. DNA of the CDR3: TGTGCCAGCTCACCTACAGGGAGCGTGACCGGGGAGCTGTTTTTT.